A selection of T cell receptor beta chains follows, all from one sample in a study of blood T cell repertoires in COVID-19. Assay used: immunoSEQ multiplex PCR; TCRdb lists only in-frame clones, some missing. The sample shows tens of thousands of clones, roughly 90% of them seen only once. Sequenced sample: peripheral blood. Receptors were obtained from a man in his 60s with acute or convalescent COVID-19. Both conserved end residues are part of each CDR3. A D gene is named only where the DNA matches it firmly. The size of a clone is reported for some rows only, either as once, few or many, or as a class for expanded clones.

CDR3 length	clone size	J gene	D gene	V gene	CDR3 protein	CDR3 DNA
13	NA	TRBJ2-3	NA	TRBV2	CASSEASTDTQYF	TGTGCCAGCAGTGAAGCGTCTACAGATACGCAGTATTTT
13	NA	TRBJ1-2	TRBD1	TRBV10-3	CAISDDRDYGYTF	TGTGCCATCAGTGACGACAGGGACTATGGCTACACCTTC
14	NA	TRBJ1-4	TRBD1	TRBV6-6	CASSRSGGEGKLFF	TGTGCCAGCAGTCGGTCAGGGGGCGAAGGAAAACTGTTTTTT
14	NA	TRBJ1-1	NA	TRBV7-2	CASSLRGKSTEAFF	TGTGCCAGCAGCTTACGGGGGAAGAGCACTGAAGCTTTCTTT
15	NA	TRBJ2-6	NA	TRBV19	CASILQGAGANVLTF	TGTGCCAGTATTCTACAGGGTGCCGGGGCCAACGTCCTGACTTTC
14	medium-sized	TRBJ1-1	NA	TRBV19	CASSISRVATEAFF	TGTGCCAGTAGTATCTCCCGGGTGGCCACTGAAGCTTTCTTT
13	NA	TRBJ2-7	NA	TRBV11-2	CASSLGVGGEQYF	TGTGCCAGCAGCTTAGGCGTCGGAGGCGAGCAGTACTTC
13	NA	TRBJ1-2	TRBD1	TRBV6-5	CASKGGQIYGYTF	TGTGCCAGCAAGGGGGGACAGATCTATGGCTACACCTTC
17	NA	TRBJ2-7	TRBD2	TRBV7-2	CASSKGLAGGSLYEQYF	TGTGCCAGCAGCAAGGGACTAGCGGGGGGGTCTCTCTACGAGCAGTACTTC
13	NA	TRBJ2-7	NA	TRBV5-5	CASTPGGFYEQYF	TGTGCCAGCACCCCTGGGGGGTTCTACGAGCAGTACTTC
13	NA	TRBJ2-2	TRBD2	TRBV27	CASTSGGAGELFF	TGTGCCAGCACTAGCGGGGGGGCGGGGGAGCTGTTTTTT
14	NA	TRBJ1-1	NA	TRBV3-1/TRBV3-2	CASSQAGGRTEAFF	TGTGCCAGCAGCCAAGCCGGGGGGAGAACTGAAGCTTTCTTT
13	NA	TRBJ2-6	NA	TRBV7-2	CASSQVGANVLTF	TGTGCCAGCAGCCAGGTGGGGGCCAACGTCCTGACTTTC
16	NA	TRBJ2-7	TRBD2	TRBV7-8	CASSLNAPSGSYEQYF	TGTGCCAGCAGCTTAAATGCCCCTAGCGGCTCCTACGAGCAGTACTTC
14	NA	TRBJ1-1	NA	TRBV5-1	CASSLTNQNTEAFF	TGCGCCAGCAGCCTCACTAATCAGAACACTGAAGCTTTCTTT
14	NA	TRBJ1-6	NA	TRBV27	CASSNRLEFSPLHF	TGTGCCAGCAGCAACAGGTTGGAATTCTCACCCCTCCACTTT
15	once	TRBJ1-2	NA	TRBV5-6	CASSFRYGGALGYTF	TGTGCCAGCAGCTTTCGTTACGGGGGTGCTCTTGGCTACACCTTC
15	once	TRBJ2-3	NA	TRBV9	CASSVGGYSTDTQYF	TGTGCCAGCAGCGTCGGGGGTTATAGCACAGATACGCAGTATTTT
15	once	TRBJ1-6	NA	TRBV5-1	CASKSGPPWDSPLHF	TGCGCCAGCAAAAGCGGGCCCCCCTGGGATTCACCCCTCCACTTT
11	NA	TRBJ2-7	TRBD1	TRBV30	CAWETGHEQYF	TGTGCCTGGGAGACAGGGCACGAGCAGTACTTC
15	NA	TRBJ1-2	NA	TRBV15	CATSRVQIVNYGYTF	TGTGCCACCAGCAGGGTCCAAATAGTGAACTATGGCTACACCTTC
16	NA	TRBJ2-1	TRBD2	TRBV6-6	CASSYSVAGGYNEQFF	TGTGCCAGCAGTTACTCGGTAGCGGGGGGTTACAATGAGCAGTTCTTC
15	NA	TRBJ2-7	TRBD1	TRBV6-5	CASSIAGQGSYEQYF	TGTGCCAGCAGTATTGCGGGACAGGGATCGTACGAGCAGTACTTC
14	NA	TRBJ1-6	TRBD1	TRBV7-9	CASSPGTDNSPLHF	TGTGCCAGCAGCCCCGGGACAGACAATTCACCCCTCCACTTT
13	NA	TRBJ1-4	NA	TRBV6-5	CASRDSPLKKLFF	TGTGCCAGCCGGGACTCCCCCCTTAAAAAACTGTTTTTT
15	NA	TRBJ1-2	NA	TRBV7-2	CASSFGTTSNYGYTF	TGTGCCAGCAGCTTCGGGACAACCTCTAACTATGGCTACACCTTC
16	NA	TRBJ1-4	NA	TRBV5-4	CASSFDPRASREKLFF	TGTGCCAGCAGCTTTGACCCCAGGGCATCCAGGGAAAAACTGTTTTTT
13	NA	TRBJ1-3	NA	TRBV11-1	CASSRTDGNTIYF	TGTGCCAGCAGTAGGACAGACGGAAACACCATATATTTT
16	NA	TRBJ2-2	NA	TRBV10-1	CASSESAGLNTGELFF	TGCGCCAGCAGTGAGAGTGCGGGACTGAACACCGGGGAGCTGTTTTTT
14	NA	TRBJ1-6	TRBD1	TRBV19	CASSMSRGNSPLHF	TGTGCCAGTAGTATGAGCAGGGGGAATTCACCCCTCCACTTT
14	NA	TRBJ2-5	NA	TRBV4-1	CASSRAGAGETQYF	TGCGCCAGCAGTCGAGCAGGGGCCGGGGAGACCCAGTACTTC
16	NA	TRBJ1-1	NA	TRBV29-1	CSAGGPGNAGNTEAFF	TGCAGCGCCGGGGGACCGGGGAACGCTGGGAACACTGAAGCTTTCTTT
13	NA	TRBJ1-1	TRBD1	TRBV7-9	CASETGGNTEAFF	TGTGCCAGCGAAACAGGGGGGAACACTGAAGCTTTCTTT
16	NA	TRBJ2-1	TRBD1	TRBV20-1	CSASRGTGGIYNEQFF	TGCAGTGCTAGTCGGGGGACAGGGGGGATCTACAATGAGCAGTTCTTC
17	NA	TRBJ1-5	TRBD1	TRBV27	CASSLKGQGASNQPQHF	TGTGCCAGCAGTTTAAAGGGACAGGGGGCTTCCAATCAGCCCCAGCATTTT
17	NA	TRBJ1-5	TRBD1	TRBV3-1/TRBV3-2	CASSQDRTGVRNQPQHF	TGTGCCAGCAGCCAAGATCGCACAGGGGTTCGCAATCAGCCCCAGCATTTT
14	NA	TRBJ2-7	TRBD2	TRBV7-2	CASSFFSGGVEQYF	TGTGCCAGCAGCTTTTTTAGCGGGGGGGTTGAGCAGTACTTC
13	once	TRBJ1-1	TRBD1	TRBV5-1	CASSLRQGNEAFF	TGCGCCAGCAGCTTACGACAGGGGAATGAAGCTTTCTTT
14	NA	TRBJ2-2	TRBD1	TRBV7-8	CASSLVRGPGELFF	TGTGCCAGCAGCTTAGTGAGGGGGCCCGGGGAGCTGTTTTTT
13	few	TRBJ1-1	NA	TRBV6-1	CASSDRGSTEAFF	TGTGCCAGCAGTGACCGAGGGAGCACTGAAGCTTTCTTT
13	NA	TRBJ1-3	NA	TRBV7-9	CASSLMSGNTIYF	TGTGCCAGCAGCTTAATGAGCGGAAACACCATATATTTT
15	NA	TRBJ1-6	NA	TRBV6-5	CASSPRQLYNSPLHF	TGTGCCAGCAGTCCTCGACAGTTATATAATTCACCCCTCCACTTT
16	NA	TRBJ1-5	TRBD1	TRBV2	CASSIQGAGVNQPQHF	TGTGCCAGCAGTATACAGGGGGCGGGCGTCAATCAGCCCCAGCATTTT
13	NA	TRBJ2-7	NA	TRBV5-6	CASSPGISGEQYF	TGTGCCAGCAGCCCAGGGATCTCGGGCGAGCAGTACTTC
15	NA	TRBJ2-7	TRBD1	TRBV7-7	CASSFGTGGAYEQYF	TGTGCTAGCAGCTTTGGGACAGGGGGCGCGTACGAGCAGTACTTC
14	NA	TRBJ2-6	NA	TRBV6-5	CASQYRAGANVLTF	TGTGCCAGCCAGTACAGGGCTGGGGCCAACGTCCTGACTTTC
12	NA	TRBJ1-2	TRBD1	TRBV6-5	CASRTGTASYTF	TGTGCCAGCAGGACTGGGACAGCCAGCTACACCTTC
18	once	TRBJ1-6	TRBD1	TRBV19	CASSTTGVGVSYNSPLHF	TGTGCCAGTAGTACAACAGGGGTCGGTGTCTCCTATAATTCACCCCTCCACTTT
13	NA	TRBJ2-1	NA	TRBV6-2/TRBV6-3	CASSYGQNNEQFF	TGTGCCAGCAGTTACGGACAAAACAATGAGCAGTTCTTC